The clone carrying this TCR beta chain was seen a few times. Antigen specificity is unknown. Sample time point: pre-sensitization, week 0. Regarding treatment: therapeutic diphenylcyclopropenone sensitization with weekly scalp DPC. Before extraction, the whole blood was not fractionated, and total RNA was taken from it. Using its own MiXCR run on the RACE reads, TCRdb lists one record per CDR3 protein. The repertoire holds 300,000 to 450,000 distinct CDR3 sequences, around 5.5% seen once, with roughly 2.6% in the top ten. This sample is part of a study of human T cells and chemical hapten exposure. At the level of the study: Patients having alopecia areata, totalis or universalis were mostly female.

The CDR3 is 15 amino acids. Trimming pared 0 bases from V and 2 bases from J, leaving 13 bases between. Germline lookup yields CDR1 GTSNPN and CDR2 SVGIG (reference sequence). Study-level points and caveats: Higher patch test scores went with higher counts of PT1 expanded TCRs.

This material consisted of whole blood, taken in connection with sensitization to the hapten diphenylcyclopropenone (DPC). J is TRBJ1-2 and V is TRBV30, with no clear D. The TCR sequence derives from a woman aged 50 to 60 with alopecia areata. Some clones in this sample may be carry-over from other donors' samples. The CDR3: CAWSVFSHSNYGYTF. Written as DNA, the CDR3 is TGTGCCTGGAGTGTATTTAGCCACTCAAACTATGGCTACACCTTC.